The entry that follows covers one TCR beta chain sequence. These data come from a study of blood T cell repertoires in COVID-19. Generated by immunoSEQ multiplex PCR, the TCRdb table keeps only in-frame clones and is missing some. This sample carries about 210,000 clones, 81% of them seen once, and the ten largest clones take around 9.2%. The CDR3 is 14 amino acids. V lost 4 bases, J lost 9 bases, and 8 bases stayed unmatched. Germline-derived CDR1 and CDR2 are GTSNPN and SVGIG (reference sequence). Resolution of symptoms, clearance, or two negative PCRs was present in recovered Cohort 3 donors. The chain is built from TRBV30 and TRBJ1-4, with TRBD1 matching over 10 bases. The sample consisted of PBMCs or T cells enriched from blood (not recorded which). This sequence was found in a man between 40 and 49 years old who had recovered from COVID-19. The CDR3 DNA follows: TGTGCCTGGACCACCCGACAGGGGGCGCAAAAACTGTTTTTT. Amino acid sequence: CAWTTRQGAQKLFF.